Here is one T cell receptor (beta chain) with its context. The entry originates in a study of CD8+CD57+ T cells in acquired aplastic anemia. Only patients with CD8+CD57+ cell expansion on flow cytometry were chosen for sequencing. Acquired aplastic anemia of severe grade affected all patients. Genomic DNA constituted the template upon which TCR beta VDJ and CDR3 profiling was performed. TCRdb fed the reads into MiXCR, producing one record per CDR3 protein. This table has about 470,000 distinct CDR3 sequences, less than 35% appearing once. The sample taken for sequencing was sorted CD4+, CD8+, or CD8+CD57+ T cells (not recorded which) from PBMCs. The TCR was taken from a human donor with aplastic anemia.

The CDR3 bases are TGTGCCAGCAGCCCTCAAGACAGGGAAGAGACCCAGTACTTC. Protein sequence: CASSPQDREETQYF. The chain recombines TRBV12-3 or TRBV12-4 with TRBJ2-5; the match to TRBD1 covers 7 bases. This CDR3 is built from 14 residues. With V trimmed by 6 bases and J by 3 bases, 7 bases remained unmatched.